The 17 T cell receptor beta chains reported below all come from one sample, sequenced in a study of blood T cells in healthy people across ages. The second PCR ran about 6 to 12 cycles with a sample-barcoded 5' primer and J-beta primers. TCRdb reanalysed the 5' RACE reads using MiXCR and keeps one entry per CDR3 protein. The table lists hundreds of thousands of distinct CDR3 sequences, about 50% of them singletons. The sequenced sample was blood. Receptor source: a woman of 80 years or more in good health.

CDR3 sequence reads: CSVEEQGVGSPLHF. The CDR3 nucleotides are TGCAGCGTTGAAGAACAGGGGGTCGGTTCACCCCTCCACTTT. The J gene is TRBJ1-6, the V gene TRBV29-1; the match to TRBD1 covers 8 bases. From germline, CDR1 is SQVTM and CDR2 ANQGSEA. After removal of 0 bases from V and 9 bases from J, the junction contained 4 bases not matched to a gene. The CDR3 contains 14 residues. Filled out from reference TRBV29-1 and TRBJ1-6, the complete variable domain reads SAVISQKPSRDICQRGTSLTIQCQVDSQVTMMFWYRQQPGQSLTLIATANQGSEATYESGFVIDKFPISRPNLTFSTLTVSNMSPEDSSIYLCSVEEQGVGSPLHFGNGTRLTVT.

The V and J genes are TRBV5-5 and TRBJ2-1, with D maybe TRBD1 (5 bases). The V and J ends lost 7 bases and 10 bases respectively, with 12 bases between them. Germline V gene sequence: CDR1 SGHKS, CDR2 YYEKEE (reference sequence). The CDR3 contains 11 residues. The chain's CDR3 is CASGWWGEQFF. The CDR3 nucleotides are TGTGCCAGCGGCTGGTGGGGCGAGCAGTTCTTC.

J is TRBJ1-4 and V is TRBV5-1; D is possibly TRBD1 (6 bases). The CDR3 has 17 amino acids. Trimming shortened V by 4 bases and J by 8 bases, and 24 bases separated the two germline ends. Germline loops: CDR1 SGHRS, CDR2 YFSETQ. In DNA, the CDR3 is TGCGCCAGCAGCCTTTTAAGGGGGACATCGGGGGAAGAAAAACTGTTTTTT. Its translation: CASSLLRGTSGEEKLFF.

V is TRBV9 and J is TRBJ2-3; perhaps TRBD2 as D (7 bases). CDR3 size: 17 residues. Deletions cut 2 bases from V and 0 bases from J, with 16 bases between. Germline V gives CDR1 SGDLS, CDR2 YYNGEE. In nucleotides, the CDR3 is TGTGCCAGCAGCGTGTTTGGGGGGGCTCGTAGCACAGATACGCAGTATTTT. Translation gives CASSVFGGARSTDTQYF. Based on the CDR3 plus reference TRBV9 and TRBJ2-3, the full variable domain is DSGVTQTPKHLITATGQRVTLRCSPRSGDLSVYWYQQSLDQGLQFLIQYYNGEERAKGNILERFSAQQFPDLHSELNLSSLELGDSALYFCASSVFGGARSTDTQYFGPGTRLTVL.

Regarding this clonotype: A much more abundant neighbour one base away suggests this may be a read error. The chain uses TRBV7-2 and TRBJ2-1; D possibly corresponds to TRBD1 (7 bases). Gene TRBJ2-7 matches the end of the DNA better, so the J call may be wrong. CDR1 and CDR2 from the germline V gene are SGHTA and FQGNSA. The CDR3 contains 18 residues. The CDR3 bases are TGTGCCAGCAGCTTTCAGGGGGGTAGTGTAAGGTCCTACAATGAGCAGTACTTC. Translating gives CASSFQGGSVRSYNEQYF.

A remark on this clonotype: Just one base apart from a much larger clone, this may be a read error. The genes are TRBV11-1 and TRBJ2-3; 11 positions match TRBD2. The germline gives CDR1 SGHAT, CDR2 FQDESV (reference sequence). CDR3 length equals 17 residues. DNA for the CDR3: TGTGCCAGCAGCTCAGAGGCGGGACTAGCGGACACAGATACGCACTATTTT. Its protein product is CASSSEAGLADTDTHYF.

This sequence joins TRBV7-3 and TRBJ1-2; possible D gene TRBD1, 5 bases. The germline V and J ends were trimmed by 5 bases and 5 bases, with 12 bases remaining between them. The CDR3 runs to 13 residues. The germline V gene has CDR1 SGHTA and CDR2 FQGTGA. The CDR3 region has the DNA TGTGCCAGCAGCACAGGACGGCTATATGGCTACACCTTC. Its translation: CASSTGRLYGYTF.

A few counts support this clonotype. The V and J genes are TRBV28 and TRBJ1-5, with D unclear. Trimming took 7 bases from V and 5 from J, leaving 9 bases between them. From germline, CDR1 is MDHEN and CDR2 SYDVKM. The CDR3 sequence is 12 residues long. CDR3 residues: CASNPGHQPQHF. Here the CDR3 DNA reads TGTGCCAGCAACCCCGGGCATCAGCCCCAGCATTTT.

With regard to this clonotype: This may be a read error, as it is one base from a much larger clone. J is TRBJ2-6 and V is TRBV30; possibly TRBD1 or TRBD2 for D (5 bases each). This CDR3 contains 13 residues. Germline CDR1 and CDR2: GTSNPN and SVGIG (reference sequence). In nucleotides, the CDR3 is TGTGCCTCTCAGGGAGTCGGGGCCAACGTCCCGACTTTC. Protein product: CASQGVGANVPTF.

V gene TRBV7-2 combines with J gene TRBJ2-7; 8 nucleotides align to TRBD2. Germline V CDR1 and CDR2: SGHTA, FQGNSA. This CDR3 has 13 residues. The CDR3 DNA reads TGTGCTAGCGGGGCTAGCGGCATCTACGAGCAGTACTTC. Protein sequence: CASGASGIYEQYF.

A few counts support this clonotype. Sequence at one end of the junction differs from germline and may be a read error. The gene calls are TRBV20-1 and TRBJ2-2, with 11 bases aligning to TRBD2. CDR1 is DFQATT and CDR2 is SNEGSKA in the germline V gene (reference sequence). The CDR3 extends over 18 amino acids. The DNA of the CDR3 is TGCAGTGCCAGAGATGGTAATAGCGGGAGGGCAGGCACCGGGGAGCTGTTTTTT. It yields the protein CSARDGNSGRAGTGELFF.

This clonotype was counted only a few times. The V and J genes are TRBV28 and TRBJ1-5; 8 nucleotides align to TRBD1. Germline V CDR1 and CDR2: MDHEN, SYDVKM. J gave up 7 bases and V 7 bases, and 6 bases lay outside the gene matches. The CDR3 has 13 amino acids. The CDR3 reads CASNSGGRQPQHF. In DNA form, the CDR3 reads TGTGCCAGCAATTCAGGGGGCAGGCAGCCCCAGCATTTT.

With respect to this clonotype: A much bigger clone sits one base away, suggesting this may be a read error. The chain is built from TRBV25-1 and TRBJ2-4; D gene ambiguous. The germline CDR1 and CDR2 sequences are MGHDK and SYGVNS. This CDR3 comprises 16 residues. For the CDR3, the DNA is TGTGCCTGCAGTGTTGGGAACTTCTGGGGCAAAAACATTCAGTACTTC. It codes for CACSVGNFWGKNIQYF.

About this clonotype itself: At one of its ends the junction is not consistent with the germline gene, which may arise from a read error. The V gene is TRBV7-9, the J gene TRBJ1-2, with D perhaps TRBD1 (6 bases). CDR1 SEHNR and CDR2 FQNEAQ come from the germline V gene (reference sequence). CDR3 length: 14 residues. CDR3 residues: CASSQTTGIHGYTF. DNA for the CDR3: TGTGCCAGCAGCCAGACTACAGGGATCCATGGTTACACCTTC.

This clonotype was seen repeatedly, ten times or more. This chain links TRBV25-1 with TRBJ2-1; unclear D gene. CDR1 MGHDK and CDR2 SYGVNS come from the germline V gene. The CDR3 runs to 13 residues. V was pared by 3 bases and J by 4 bases, with 7 bases between. As DNA, the CDR3 is TGTGCCAGCAGTGATCCGGGTTACAATGAGCAGTTCTTC. Translating gives CASSDPGYNEQFF. The full variable domain, its missing parts supplied by reference TRBV25-1 and TRBJ2-1, is EADIYQTPRYLVIGTGKKITLECSQTMGHDKMYWYQQDPGMELHLIHYSYGVNSTEKGDLSSESTVSRIRTEHFPLTLESARPSHTSQYLCASSDPGYNEQFFGPGTRLTVL.

This clonotype was picked up a small number of times. The chain uses TRBV25-1 and TRBJ2-3, with D perhaps matching TRBD1 or TRBD2 (5 bases each). The CDR3 spans 15 residues. Per the germline V gene, CDR1 is MGHDK and CDR2 is SYGVNS. V dropped 4 bases and J dropped 3 bases, with 14 bases sitting between them. In DNA, the CDR3 is TGTGCCAGCAGTGGGTTAGAGAGGGGTACAGATACGCAGTATTTT. Translating gives CASSGLERGTDTQYF.

The V and J genes are TRBV28 and TRBJ1-5; 8 positions agree with TRBD1. V was pared by 6 bases and J by 5 bases, with 9 bases of the junction left unmatched. The CDR3 totals 15 residues. Germline V gives CDR1 MDHEN, CDR2 SYDVKM. This CDR3 is CASSIQGATDQPQHF. The CDR3 DNA sequence: TGTGCCAGCAGCATCCAGGGGGCGACGGATCAGCCCCAGCATTTT.